Each of the 27 T cell receptor beta chains below was sequenced from the same sample in a study of CD8 T cells in ankylosing spondylitis (TCRdb year 2017). Libraries were constructed by 5' RACE. Instrument used: Illumina HiSeq 2500. TCRdb handled the public reads itself, with Q25 trimming in fastp and clone calling in MiXCR, and kept productive beta chains. Records with the same CDR3 protein are collapsed into one entry carrying the most frequent genes and DNA. This sample holds hundreds of thousands of distinct CDR3 sequences; about a fifth were observed only once. Together, the top ten hold roughly 3.6% of the sample. The sequenced material came from blood, either unsorted or a sorted T cell fraction (not recorded which). Source of these receptors: a female donor with ankylosing spondylitis or in good health (not recorded which).

In this sample, this clonotype turned up a few times. The CDR3 region has the DNA TGCGCCAGCAGCTTGCCGGGGGCAAGGGGTGAGCAGTACTTC. Protein: CASSLPGARGEQYF. The V call is TRBV5-1, the J call TRBJ2-7, with D perhaps TRBD1 or TRBD2 (6 bases each). The CDR3 loop spans 14 amino acids. V was pared by 1 base and J by 7 bases, with 15 bases between. The V gene's germline CDR1 is SGHRS and CDR2 YFSETQ.

In nucleotides, the CDR3 is TGTGCCAGCAGGCTAGAGCCAGTCAATGAGCAGTTCTTC. Amino acid sequence: CASRLEPVNEQFF. The V gene is TRBV6-1, the J gene TRBJ2-1, with D hard to call. Looked up from germline, CDR1 is MNHNS and CDR2 is SASEGT. Between the trimmed V and J ends, which lost 6 bases and 6 bases, there was a span of 12 bases. This CDR3 spans 13 amino acids.

This clonotype was counted ten times or more. This chain links TRBV20-1 with TRBJ1-3; D is unresolved. V was cut by 7 bases and J by 4 bases, with 11 bases left in between. Germline CDR1 and CDR2: DFQATT and SNEGSKA (reference sequence). This CDR3 region has 12 residues. The CDR3 coding sequence is TGCAGTGTATTGGCCGCCGGAAACACCATATATTTT. Amino acids: CSVLAAGNTIYF.

The chain couples TRBV20-1 to TRBJ1-1; D call uncertain. This CDR3 region has 11 residues. Germline lookup yields CDR1 DFQATT and CDR2 SNEGSKA (reference sequence). Between the trimmed V and J ends, which lost 3 bases and 10 bases, there was a span of 12 bases. CDR3 sequence reads: CSARRAVAAFF. The CDR3, as DNA: TGCAGTGCTAGGAGGGCGGTGGCAGCTTTCTTT.

This clonotype turned up a few times. The chain carries TRBV7-6 and TRBJ2-5, with D perhaps assigned TRBD1 or TRBD2 (5 bases each). V lost 8 bases and J 1 base, leaving 8 bases between the germline ends. This CDR3 spans 12 amino acids. Germline-derived CDR1 and CDR2 are SGHVS and FNYEAQ. The CDR3: CASGDVQETQYF. The CDR3 bases are TGTGCCAGCGGGGACGTCCAAGAGACCCAGTACTTC.

This clonotype has only a few counts. The chain has TRBV6-1 and TRBJ2-1; 8 bases are shared with TRBD2. With V trimmed by 5 bases and J by 5 bases, 11 bases remained unmatched. The CDR3 has 16 residues. Germline lookup yields CDR1 MNHNS and CDR2 SASEGT. CDR3 in DNA: TGTGCCAGCAGTAGACTAGCGAGTCAGGGCCACAATGAGCAGTTCTTC. Its protein is CASSRLASQGHNEQFF.

In this sample, this clonotype turned up a few times. The J gene is TRBJ1-5, the V gene TRBV25-1; 9 positions agree with TRBD1. The CDR3 length is 15 residues. After removal of 2 bases from V and 4 bases from J, the junction contained 3 bases not matched to a gene. CDR1 is MGHDK and CDR2 is SYGVNS in the germline V gene. The CDR3 sequence: CASSEGDRANQPQHF. The CDR3 nucleotides read TGTGCCAGCAGTGAAGGGGACAGGGCTAATCAGCCCCAGCATTTT.

The chain couples TRBV20-1 to TRBJ2-5; 10 bases align to TRBD2. The V gene's germline CDR1 is DFQATT and CDR2 SNEGSKA (reference sequence). This CDR3 spans 15 amino acids. V lost 2 bases to trimming and J lost 6 bases; unmatched junction nucleotides: 9. The chain's CDR3 is CSARRAGGPGKTQYF. Written as DNA, the CDR3 is TGCAGTGCTAGACGAGCGGGAGGGCCCGGAAAGACCCAGTACTTC.

V gene TRBV5-6 combines with J gene TRBJ2-5, with a possible D match to TRBD2 (6 bases). This CDR3 is 15 amino acids long. The germline V and J ends were trimmed by 1 base and 5 bases, with 15 bases remaining between them. Germline V CDR1 and CDR2: SGHDT, YYEEEE. CDR3: CASSLPLATSETQYF. In nucleotides, the CDR3 is TGTGCCAGCAGCTTGCCCCTAGCGACCTCGGAGACCCAGTACTTC.

This clonotype was counted only a few times. This chain joins TRBV20-1 and TRBJ2-3, with TRBD2 identical over 9 bases. The CDR3 has 14 residues. V lost 4 bases, J lost 3 bases, and 5 bases stayed unmatched. Germline values: CDR1 DFQATT, CDR2 SNEGSKA (reference sequence). CDR3 sequence: CSAMPSGNTDTQYF. CDR3 DNA: TGCAGTGCTATGCCTAGCGGGAATACAGATACGCAGTATTTT.

This clonotype was seen only a few times. The rearrangement joins TRBV7-9 to TRBJ2-3; unclear D gene. The V end was cut by 3 bases, the J end by 4 bases, with 29 bases between. Germline lookup yields CDR1 SEHNR and CDR2 FQNEAQ (reference sequence). The CDR3 consists of 20 residues. The CDR3 coding sequence is TGTGCCAGCAGCTTGTGGCCAAAGGGCAGGTCATTCCCCTACGCAGATACGCAGTATTTT. Translating gives CASSLWPKGRSFPYADTQYF.

This clonotype was recorded once. V usage is TRBV10-2 and J usage is TRBJ1-5; 8 bases line up with TRBD1. Germline V gene lookup returns CDR1 WSHSY and CDR2 SAAADI. V lost 5 bases, J lost 2 bases, and 2 bases stayed unmatched. The CDR3 extends over 14 amino acids. CDR3 region: CASSQGARNQPQHF. CDR3 bases: TGCGCCAGCAGTCAGGGGGCGCGCAATCAGCCCCAGCATTTT.

The chain joins TRBV7-2 to TRBJ2-1; the D gene is possibly TRBD2 (5 bases). This CDR3 has 16 residues. With 0 bases removed from V and 0 bases from J, the gap between germline ends came to 9 bases. CDR1 and CDR2 (germline): SGHTA, FQGNSA. CDR3 region: CASSLARASSYNEQFF. The CDR3 DNA reads as TGTGCCAGCAGCTTAGCGAGGGCGTCCTCCTACAATGAGCAGTTCTTC.

This clonotype was seen only a few times. The chain has TRBV5-6 and TRBJ1-1, with TRBD1 matching over 9 bases. The junction had 9 bases not matched to a gene; V was cut back by 1 base and J by 5 bases. This CDR3 is built from 16 residues. CDR1 SGHDT and CDR2 YYEEEE come from the germline V gene. The CDR3 DNA follows: TGTGCCAGCAGCTTGAGGGGACAGGGATCGGCTACTGAAGCTTTCTTT. It translates to CASSLRGQGSATEAFF. The full variable domain, its missing parts supplied by reference TRBV5-6 and TRBJ1-1, is DAGVTQSPTHLIKTRGQQVTLRCSPKSGHDTVSWYQQALGQGPQFIFQYYEEEERQRGNFPDRFSGHQFPNYSSELNVNALLLGDSALYLCASSLRGQGSATEAFFGQGTRLTVV.

This clonotype was counted only a few times. This sequence joins TRBV6-5 and TRBJ1-1, with D uncertain. CDR3 length equals 13 residues. Germline loops: CDR1 MNHEY, CDR2 SVGAGI. Between the trimmed V and J ends, which lost 1 base and 7 bases, there was a span of 10 bases. Written as DNA, the CDR3 is TGTGCCAGCAGTTACTTTAATGGGGTTGAAGCTTTCTTT. Translating it yields CASSYFNGVEAFF.

The chain links TRBV7-3 to TRBJ2-3; D not resolved. There are 14 residues in the CDR3. V was clipped by 1 base and J by 6 bases, with 11 bases between them. Germline CDR1 is SGHTA and CDR2 is FQGTGA. The CDR3 loop is CASSLSLVGDTQYF. In DNA, the CDR3 is TGTGCCAGCAGCTTAAGCCTAGTAGGCGATACGCAGTATTTT. The complete variable domain, with remaining parts taken from reference TRBV7-3 and TRBJ2-3, reads GAGVSQTPSNKVTEKGKYVELRCDPISGHTALYWYRQSLGQGPEFLIYFQGTGAADDSGLPNDRFFAVRPEGSVSTLKIQRTERGDSAVYLCASSLSLVGDTQYFGPGTRLTVL.

The rearrangement links TRBV11-2 to TRBJ2-6; 8 nucleotides match TRBD2. Germline values: CDR1 SGHAT, CDR2 FQNNGV. V lost 3 bases, J lost 0 bases, and 7 bases stayed unmatched. This CDR3 has 18 amino acids. The CDR3 DNA reads as TGTGCCAGCAGCTTCTTCAGGAGCGGGAGCTCTGGGGCCAACGTCCTGACTTTC. This sequence encodes CASSFFRSGSSGANVLTF.

The rearrangement links TRBV20-1 to TRBJ2-1, with a weak D call TRBD2 (7 bases). Germline V CDR1 and CDR2: DFQATT, SNEGSKA (reference sequence). V dropped 5 bases and J dropped 3 bases, with 11 bases sitting between them. The length of the CDR3 is 13 residues. This CDR3 is CSAGRGGYNEQFF. In DNA, the CDR3 is TGCAGTGCTGGGAGGGGGGGCTACAATGAGCAGTTCTTC.

The chain recombines TRBV20-1 with TRBJ2-5, with D maybe TRBD2 (6 bases). Trimming shortened V by 5 bases and J by 4 bases, and 29 bases separated the two germline ends. This CDR3 has 18 residues. Germline CDR1 reads DFQATT; CDR2 reads SNEGSKA (reference sequence). Here the CDR3 reads CSAAPGLLAPSIRETQYF. The CDR3 DNA sequence: TGCAGTGCTGCACCGGGACTCCTAGCCCCATCTATTAGAGAGACCCAGTACTTC.

This clonotype appeared a few times. J is TRBJ2-5 and V is TRBV7-2, with 11 bases that match TRBD2. V dropped 8 bases and J dropped 1; count of bases not matched to a gene: 12. Germline V gene data show CDR1 as SGHTA and CDR2 as FQGNSA. The CDR3 is made up of 17 amino acids. CDR3 sequence: CASAPSLSGRAQETQYF. The DNA for the CDR3 is TGTGCCAGCGCTCCCTCCCTTAGCGGGAGGGCCCAAGAGACCCAGTACTTC. The full variable domain, with the rest looked up from reference TRBV7-2 and TRBJ2-5, is GAGVSQSPSNKVTEKGKDVELRCDPISGHTALYWYRQSLGQGLEFLIYFQGNSAPDKSGLPSDRFSAERTGGSVSTLTIQRTQQEDSAVYLCASAPSLSGRAQETQYFGPGTRLLVL.

J is TRBJ1-6 and V is TRBV7-2; D is undetermined. The germline V gene has CDR1 SGHTA and CDR2 FQGNSA. The CDR3 runs 14 residues. V gave up 2 bases and J gave up 8 bases, with 10 bases separating them. The CDR3 nucleotides are TGTGCCAGCAGCTTAACGGCCGGGGATTCACCCCTCCACTTT. Protein sequence: CASSLTAGDSPLHF. Filled out from reference TRBV7-2 and TRBJ1-6, the complete variable domain reads GAGVSQSPSNKVTEKGKDVELRCDPISGHTALYWYRQSLGQGLEFLIYFQGNSAPDKSGLPSDRFSAERTGGSVSTLTIQRTQQEDSAVYLCASSLTAGDSPLHFGNGTRLTVT.

This clonotype was picked up many times. The genes are TRBV12-3 or TRBV12-4 and TRBJ2-7; 8 bases align to TRBD1. The CDR3 is 13 amino acids. Trimming removed 6 bases from V and 7 bases from J; junction bases left unmatched: 8. CDR3 DNA sequence: TGTGCCAGCAGACCGACAGGGGCGTGGGAGCAGTACTTC. Protein product: CASRPTGAWEQYF.

The chain carries TRBV6-7 and TRBJ2-7; 9 bases align to TRBD1. TRBV6-7 counts as an open reading frame of uncertain function. The CDR3 runs 15 residues. Losses at the gene ends were 10 bases for V and 0 bases for J; bases not matched to a gene: 10. The CDR3 protein is CATDRGRALSYEQYF. The CDR3, as DNA: TGTGCCACGGACAGGGGACGGGCCCTCTCCTACGAGCAGTACTTC.

V is TRBV6-2 or TRBV6-3 and J is TRBJ1-1; 8 positions match TRBD1. Germline V gene lookup returns CDR1 MNHEY and CDR2 SVGEGT. Germline trimming cut 7 bases from V and 6 bases from J; bases unmatched to any gene: 4. The length of the CDR3 is 12 residues. The CDR3 region is CASKDRVAEAFF. CDR3 coding DNA: TGTGCCAGCAAGGACAGGGTCGCTGAAGCTTTCTTT.

This clonotype has a handful of counts. The rearrangement links TRBV18 to TRBJ2-2, with TRBD1 as a possible D gene (6 bases). Trimming stripped 2 bases from V and 5 bases from J, with 18 bases between. The CDR3 is made up of 17 amino acids. Germline-derived CDR1 and CDR2 are KGHSH and LQKENI. In DNA, the CDR3 is TGTGCCAGCTCACCAATCTTCATACAGGGAAGGACCGGGGAGCTGTTTTTT. Amino acid sequence: CASSPIFIQGRTGELFF. Full variable domain (missing parts from reference TRBV18 and TRBJ2-2): NAGVMQNPRHLVRRRGQEARLRCSPMKGHSHVYWYRQLPEEGLKFMVYLQKENIIDESGMPKERFSAEFPKEGPSILRIQQVVRGDSAAYFCASSPIFIQGRTGELFFGEGSRLTVL.

This clonotype was observed a single time. The V and J genes are TRBV25-1 and TRBJ1-1, with TRBD1 identical over 8 bases. From germline, CDR1 is MGHDK and CDR2 SYGVNS. The CDR3 is made up of 19 amino acids. Trimming at V came to 3 bases and at J to 5 bases, leaving 20 bases not matched to a gene. Here the CDR3 DNA reads TGTGCCAGCAGTGATCCCCGGCTCAGCACACGAGACAGGGGTACTGAAGCTTTCTTT. Amino acids: CASSDPRLSTRDRGTEAFF.

The J gene is TRBJ2-1, the V gene TRBV24-1; D is undetermined. Germline V lookup: CDR1 KGHDR, CDR2 SFDVKD. The CDR3 consists of 11 residues. The V and J ends lost 10 bases and 6 bases respectively, with 9 bases between them. CDR3 residues: CATERSNEQFF. In DNA form, the CDR3 reads TGTGCCACGGAACGGTCCAATGAGCAGTTCTTC.